Each of the 28 T cell receptor beta chains below was sequenced from the same sample in a study of T-cell reconstitution after alpha-beta-depleted transplantation in children (dated by TCRdb to the mid-2010s). To prepare the library, PCR was applied. TCRdb lists the instrument as Illumina HiSeq 2500. To normalize quantification of the TCRbeta repertoire, the TCR libraries were built with molecular barcoding that relied on unique molecular identifiers. TCRdb trimmed public reads at Q25 via fastp, called clones via MiXCR and kept in-frame beta chains. Merged by CDR3 protein, the rows form single entries marked with the most common genes and DNA. This sample comprises around 200,000 distinct CDR3 sequences, about 6.3% of them detected only once. The ten most abundant clones make up around 3% of the sample. The specimen comprised PBMCs from the stem cell graft donor, sampled from the stem cell graft. The receptor set was obtained from a human donor who donated a stem cell graft to a child with Wiskott-Aldrich syndrome.

This sequence joins TRBV27 and TRBJ2-2; the match to TRBD2 covers 10 bases. The CDR3 length is 17 residues. Germline V lookup: CDR1 MNHEY, CDR2 SMNVEV (reference sequence). Trimming at V came to 7 bases and at J to 1 base, leaving 9 bases not matched to a gene. The CDR3 here is CASTLLASGRNTGELFF. The CDR3 nucleotides are TGTGCCAGCACCCTTTTGGCTAGCGGGAGGAACACCGGGGAGCTGTTTTTT.

This clonotype has ten or more counts. The chain carries TRBV29-1 and TRBJ2-2, with unresolved D. Per germline, CDR1 SQVTM and CDR2 ANQGSEA. Trimming shortened V by 4 bases and J by 4 bases, and 10 bases separated the two germline ends. The CDR3 has 13 residues. This CDR3 reads CSVGRPSTGELFF. The CDR3 nucleotides are TGCAGCGTTGGACGCCCGAGCACCGGGGAGCTGTTTTTT.

This clonotype has a count of ten or more. The chain is built from TRBV29-1 and TRBJ2-1; D gene unclear. V lost 7 bases, J lost 4 bases, and 11 bases lay in between. The CDR3 is 12 amino acids. Germline values: CDR1 SQVTM, CDR2 ANQGSEA. CDR3 loop: CSGQDGYNEQFF. CDR3 DNA sequence: TGCAGCGGCCAAGACGGTTACAATGAGCAGTTCTTC.

The sample holds many counts of this clonotype. The chain is built from TRBV12-3 or TRBV12-4 and TRBJ2-1, with TRBD2 matching 7 bases. The CDR3 length is 15 residues. The junction had 9 bases not matched to a gene; V was cut back by 4 bases and J by 6 bases. The CDR3 nucleotides read TGTGCCAGCAGTTGGCTCTGGGAGGGCCCCAATGAGCAGTTCTTC. Amino acids: CASSWLWEGPNEQFF.

This clonotype occurred many times. V gene TRBV24-1 combines with J gene TRBJ2-5; D call uncertain. The V end was cut by 6 bases, the J end by 5 bases, with 6 bases between. The CDR3 covers 11 residues. Germline CDR1 KGHDR, CDR2 SFDVKD. CDR3 residues: CATSLDETQYF. Written as DNA, the CDR3 is TGTGCCACCAGTTTGGATGAGACCCAGTACTTC.

At least ten counts were recorded for this clonotype. J is TRBJ2-3 and V is TRBV15, with 8 bases that match TRBD2. With V trimmed by 2 bases and J by 0 bases, 13 bases remained unmatched. Germline CDR1 is LNHNV and CDR2 is YYDKDF (reference sequence). This CDR3 comprises 19 residues. CDR3 sequence: CATSRLTGGAGESTDTQYF. Written as DNA, the CDR3 is TGTGCCACCAGCAGACTAACCGGAGGAGCGGGGGAAAGCACAGATACGCAGTATTTT.

The sample holds many counts of this clonotype. The chain is built from TRBV10-2 and TRBJ1-2, with no clear D. V lost 3 bases and J lost 3, with 5 bases in between. The germline CDR1 and CDR2 sequences are WSHSY and SAAADI. The CDR3 has 12 residues. CDR3 bases: TGCGCCAGCAGTGAAAGGGACTATGGCTACACCTTC. Translation: CASSERDYGYTF.

In this sample, this clonotype turned up many times. The chain is built from TRBV20-1 and TRBJ2-3, with D tentatively TRBD2 (5 bases). The CDR3 runs 16 residues. The germline gives CDR1 DFQATT, CDR2 SNEGSKA (reference sequence). Trimming cost V 2 bases and J 0 bases, with 15 bases left between them. The CDR3 nucleotides are TGCAGTGCTAGACGACCATGGGAGACTAGCACAGATACGCAGTATTTT. Protein sequence: CSARRPWETSTDTQYF.

This clonotype showed up many times. The J gene is TRBJ2-1, the V gene TRBV3-1; the D gene is possibly TRBD1 (6 bases). Germline V lookup: CDR1 LGHDT, CDR2 YNNKEL (reference sequence). Trimming removed 0 bases at V and 2 bases at J, with 11 bases between. This CDR3 is 16 amino acids long. The CDR3 loop reads CASSQDLTGPYNEQFF. For the CDR3, the DNA is TGTGCCAGCAGCCAAGATCTGACAGGCCCCTACAATGAGCAGTTCTTC.

This clonotype was observed at least ten times. The chain employs TRBV30 and TRBJ1-1; D is ambiguous. The germline CDR1 and CDR2 sequences are GTSNPN and SVGIG (reference sequence). CDR3 length: 13 residues. Trimming pared 5 bases from V and 3 bases from J, leaving 13 bases between. The CDR3 coding sequence is TGTGCCTGGTCCCTCTCGGGGTACACTGAAGCTTTCTTT. It encodes CAWSLSGYTEAFF.

This clonotype has at least ten counts. The chain is built from TRBV6-2 or TRBV6-3 and TRBJ2-5, with D uncertain. Germline CDR1 MNHEY, CDR2 SVGEGT. Trimming removed 3 bases at V and 9 bases at J, with 23 bases between. The CDR3 contains 16 residues. CDR3 coding DNA: TGTGCCAGCAGTTATGCTATCGGAGAGTATCGGTTGTCCCAGTACTTC. Its protein product is CASSYAIGEYRLSQYF.

This clonotype showed up just a few times. The chain is built from TRBV5-1 and TRBJ1-6; no firm D call. CDR3 size: 18 residues. From germline, CDR1 is SGHRS and CDR2 YFSETQ. Trimming stripped 0 bases from V and 8 bases from J, with 21 bases between. The CDR3 protein is CASSLGGSFPPAYSPLHF. The CDR3 DNA reads TGCGCCAGCAGCTTGGGGGGATCTTTTCCCCCTGCATATTCACCCCTCCACTTT.

This clonotype showed up many times. The chain carries TRBV7-9 and TRBJ2-2; D could derive from TRBD1 or TRBD2 (5 bases each). Germline assignment: CDR1 SEHNR and CDR2 FQNEAQ (reference sequence). This CDR3 has 16 amino acids. Trimming removed 5 bases at V and 4 bases at J, with 17 bases between. The CDR3 is CASSLIAGASTGELFF. The CDR3 bases are TGTGCCAGCAGCCTCATAGCCGGGGCCTCCACCGGGGAGCTGTTTTTT. Supplemented by reference TRBV7-9 and TRBJ2-2, the full variable domain reads DTGVSQNPRHKITKRGQNVTFRCDPISEHNRLYWYRQTLGQGPEFLTYFQNEAQLEKSRLLSDRFSAERPKGSFSTLEIQRTEQGDSAMYLCASSLIAGASTGELFFGEGSRLTVL.

This clonotype came up many times. The chain employs TRBV20-1 and TRBJ2-5, with D possibly being TRBD1 (8 bases). V gave up 5 bases and J gave up 5 bases, with 15 bases separating them. CDR1 is DFQATT and CDR2 is SNEGSKA in the germline V gene (reference sequence). This CDR3 is 13 amino acids long. The CDR3 sequence is CSAAGQGGETQYF. In nucleotides, the CDR3 is TGCAGTGCTGCCGGACAGGGAGGGGAGACCCAGTACTTC.

This clonotype was recorded many times. J is TRBJ2-1 and V is TRBV24-1; TRBD1 matches at 7 bases. From germline, CDR1 is KGHDR and CDR2 SFDVKD. This CDR3 is 16 amino acids long. With 3 bases clipped from V and 8 bases from J, the junction kept 12 bases outside the gene matches. CDR3 DNA: TGTGCCACCAGTGATCCGGGACAGAACAGGTGGGATGAGCAGTTCTTC. Its translation is CATSDPGQNRWDEQFF.

There are a few counts of this clonotype. The V gene is TRBV5-1, the J gene TRBJ1-1, with 9 bases matching TRBD1. The germline V gene encodes CDR1 SGHRS and CDR2 YFSETQ. The CDR3 loop spans 13 amino acids. After removal of 4 bases from V and 5 bases from J, the junction contained 3 bases not matched to a gene. CDR3 loop: CASSTQGATEAFF. The DNA for the CDR3 is TGCGCCAGCAGCACACAGGGGGCGACTGAAGCTTTCTTT.

This clonotype has a count of ten or more. The rearrangement links TRBV24-1 to TRBJ2-5; D call uncertain. CDR3 size: 13 residues. The V and J ends lost 9 bases and 3 bases respectively, with 13 bases between them. Germline V gene data show CDR1 as KGHDR and CDR2 as SFDVKD. CDR3 amino acids: CATSGPWEETQYF. The CDR3 bases are TGTGCCACCTCCGGGCCCTGGGAAGAGACCCAGTACTTC.

This clonotype was counted ten times or more. The chain recombines TRBV12-3 or TRBV12-4 with TRBJ2-3, with D perhaps TRBD2 (5 bases). This CDR3 is 18 amino acids long. V was clipped by 3 bases and J by 6 bases, with 25 bases between them. The CDR3 sequence: CASSFRSVGMRATDTQYF. CDR3 coding DNA: TGTGCCAGCAGTTTTCGGTCGGTGGGAATGAGGGCCACGGATACGCAGTATTTT.

This clonotype was seen a few times. The chain employs TRBV12-3 or TRBV12-4 and TRBJ2-2; possibly TRBD2 for D (5 bases). The CDR3 runs 13 residues. V lost 8 bases and J lost 6, with 13 bases in between. Here the CDR3 reads CASGAREPGELFF. The CDR3, as DNA: TGTGCCAGCGGAGCTAGGGAGCCCGGGGAGCTGTTTTTT.

This clonotype was seen ten or more times. This sequence joins TRBV20-1 and TRBJ2-7, with D perhaps matching TRBD1 (6 bases). V dropped 4 bases and J dropped 2 bases, with 9 bases sitting between them. Germline loops: CDR1 DFQATT, CDR2 SNEGSKA (reference sequence). This CDR3 has 12 amino acids. The DNA of the CDR3 is TGCAGTGCTAAACAGGGACCCTACGAGCAGTACTTC. Its protein product is CSAKQGPYEQYF.

This clonotype was detected many times. The chain carries TRBV29-1 and TRBJ2-7, with D uncertain. Trimming pared 0 bases from V and 7 bases from J, leaving 10 bases between. This CDR3 has 12 amino acids. Germline assignment: CDR1 SQVTM and CDR2 ANQGSEA. For the CDR3, the DNA is TGCAGCGTTGAAGATCAGCCTGGTGAGCAGTACTTC. It yields the protein CSVEDQPGEQYF.

This clonotype was counted many times. This rearrangement joins TRBV20-1 to TRBJ1-1; possibly TRBD1 for D (5 bases). Germline V gives CDR1 DFQATT, CDR2 SNEGSKA (reference sequence). CDR3 size: 15 residues. Trimming left V 4 bases short and J 6 bases short, with 21 bases between. The CDR3 sequence: CSATDYGTAPAEAFF. The CDR3 nucleotides read TGCAGTGCTACCGACTATGGGACTGCGCCCGCTGAAGCTTTCTTT.

This clonotype has just a few counts. V gene TRBV7-8 combines with J gene TRBJ2-3, with TRBD1 as a possible D gene (6 bases). CDR1 and CDR2 (germline): SGHVS, FQNEAQ. The CDR3 length is 16 residues. Trimming stripped 5 bases from V and 5 bases from J, with 20 bases between. The CDR3 reads CASSVGALVPVDTQYF. CDR3 coding DNA: TGTGCCAGCAGCGTGGGGGCCTTGGTTCCGGTAGATACGCAGTATTTT.

The sample holds a few counts of this clonotype. The rearrangement uses TRBV5-1 and TRBJ1-4; unclear D gene. The CDR3 has 14 amino acids. Germline V CDR1 and CDR2: SGHRS, YFSETQ. V was shortened by 7 bases and J by 5 bases, with 15 bases between the two germline ends. The CDR3 DNA reads as TGCGCCAGCGGTCAGACATTTAAGAATGAAAAACTGTTTTTT. Its protein is CASGQTFKNEKLFF.

This clonotype showed up many times. The CDR3 nucleotides are TGTGCCAGCAGTCCACAGAGTACCGACTACGAGCAGTACTTC. This sequence encodes CASSPQSTDYEQYF. The chain employs TRBV27 and TRBJ2-7; D gene uncertain. V lost 5 bases to trimming and J lost 3 bases, with 14 bases between them. This CDR3 region has 14 residues. CDR1 is MNHEY and CDR2 is SMNVEV in the germline V gene (reference sequence).

Ten or more counts support this clonotype. V usage is TRBV12-3 or TRBV12-4 and J usage is TRBJ2-1; 7 positions agree with TRBD2. V lost 4 bases to trimming and J lost 2 bases; unmatched junction nucleotides: 2. The CDR3 sequence is 14 residues long. CDR3 loop: CASSSSGAYNEQFF. The DNA of the CDR3 is TGTGCCAGCAGTTCTAGCGGTGCCTACAATGAGCAGTTCTTC.

The table lists this clonotype with a few counts. CDR3 DNA: TGTGCCAGCAGCCTTCCCGGGACAGGGGGACCCTACGAGCAGTACTTC. Translation: CASSLPGTGGPYEQYF. V usage is TRBV7-8 and J usage is TRBJ2-7, with 11 bases lining up with TRBD1. Germline loops: CDR1 SGHVS, CDR2 FQNEAQ. Trimming cost V 5 bases and J 2 bases; bases outside gene matches: 8. The CDR3 runs to 16 residues.

This clonotype was seen only a few times. This chain joins TRBV5-1 and TRBJ2-7; D unclear. Trimming took off 2 bases at V and 2 bases at J, with 11 bases between the two ends. The CDR3 is 14 amino acids. CDR1 is SGHRS and CDR2 is YFSETQ in the germline V gene. The CDR3 DNA follows: TGCGCCAGCAGCTTACAAGGGTTGGCCTACGAGCAGTACTTC. It yields the protein CASSLQGLAYEQYF.